A single TCR beta chain is shown here with its context. These data are taken from a study of blood T cell repertoires in COVID-19. Study in general: The United States, Italy and Spain provided the acute and convalescent COVID-19 samples. The cDNA or gDNA used as material had been derived from T cells, B-cell-depleted T cells, or PBMCs.

This CDR3 spans 14 amino acids. Trimming took off 5 bases at V and 4 bases at J, with 15 bases between the two ends. From germline, CDR1 is SGHAT and CDR2 FQNNGV. Per the original methods: Reference gene primer amplification in the assay estimated nucleated cell counts. TCRdb's table, derived via immunoSEQ multiplex PCR, lists solely in-frame clones and lacks some. V and J calls plus clone size are reproduced from that table; the DNA served to infer D and trimming. The sample holds 250,000 to 350,000 clones; about nine tenths are singletons and the top ten take approximately 12%. The receptor was isolated from a woman aged 55-69 years with acute or convalescent COVID-19. The sample comprised peripheral blood. The chain couples TRBV11-2 to TRBJ2-7; weak D call: TRBD1 (6 bases). CDR3 protein: CASSSAQGPYEQYF. DNA of the CDR3: TGTGCCAGCAGCAGTGCACAGGGACCGTACGAGCAGTACTTC.